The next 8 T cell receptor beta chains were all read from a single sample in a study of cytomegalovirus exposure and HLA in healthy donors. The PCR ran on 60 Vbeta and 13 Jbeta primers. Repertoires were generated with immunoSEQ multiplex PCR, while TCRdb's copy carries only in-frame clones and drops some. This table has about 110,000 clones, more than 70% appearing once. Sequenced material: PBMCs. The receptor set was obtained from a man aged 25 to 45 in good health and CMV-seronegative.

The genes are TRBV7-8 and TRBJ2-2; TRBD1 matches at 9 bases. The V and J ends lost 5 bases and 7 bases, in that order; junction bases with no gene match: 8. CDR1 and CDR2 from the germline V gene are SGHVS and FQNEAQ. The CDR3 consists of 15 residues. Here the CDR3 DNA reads TGTGCCAGCAGCACCGGGACAGGGTACGACGGGGAGCTGTTTTTT. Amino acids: CASSTGTGYDGELFF.

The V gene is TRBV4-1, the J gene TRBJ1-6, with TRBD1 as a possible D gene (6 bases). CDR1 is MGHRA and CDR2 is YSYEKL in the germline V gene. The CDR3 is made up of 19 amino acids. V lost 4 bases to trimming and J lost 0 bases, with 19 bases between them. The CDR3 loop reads CASSPAAPGVSSYNSPLHF. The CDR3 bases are TGCGCCAGCAGCCCAGCCGCCCCAGGGGTTAGCTCCTATAATTCACCCCTCCACTTT.

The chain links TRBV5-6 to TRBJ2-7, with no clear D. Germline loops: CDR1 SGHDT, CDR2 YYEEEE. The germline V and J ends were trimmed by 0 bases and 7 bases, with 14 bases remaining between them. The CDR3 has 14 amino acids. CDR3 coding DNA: TGTGCCAGCAGCTTGGTTCAGTCCCCCTTTGAGCAGTACTTC. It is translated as CASSLVQSPFEQYF.

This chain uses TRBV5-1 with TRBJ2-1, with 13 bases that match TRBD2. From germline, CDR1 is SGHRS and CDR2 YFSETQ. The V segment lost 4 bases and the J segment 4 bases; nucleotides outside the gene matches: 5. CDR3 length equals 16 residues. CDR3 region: CASSAGLAGVYNEQFF. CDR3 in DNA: TGCGCCAGCAGCGCCGGACTAGCGGGGGTATACAATGAGCAGTTCTTC.

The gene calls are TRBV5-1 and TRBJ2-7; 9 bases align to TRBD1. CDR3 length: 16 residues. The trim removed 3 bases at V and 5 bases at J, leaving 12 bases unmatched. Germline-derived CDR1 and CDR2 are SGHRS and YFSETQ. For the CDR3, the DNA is TGCGCCAGCAGCTCTACGACAGGGGGAGGGTTCGACGAGCAGTACTTC. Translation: CASSSTTGGGFDEQYF.

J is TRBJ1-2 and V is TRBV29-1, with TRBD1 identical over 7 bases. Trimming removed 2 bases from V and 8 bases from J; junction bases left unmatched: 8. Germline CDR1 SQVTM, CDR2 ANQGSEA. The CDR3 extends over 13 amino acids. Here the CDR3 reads CSVEQTGVGGYTF. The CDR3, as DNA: TGCAGCGTTGAACAAACAGGGGTGGGAGGCTACACCTTC.

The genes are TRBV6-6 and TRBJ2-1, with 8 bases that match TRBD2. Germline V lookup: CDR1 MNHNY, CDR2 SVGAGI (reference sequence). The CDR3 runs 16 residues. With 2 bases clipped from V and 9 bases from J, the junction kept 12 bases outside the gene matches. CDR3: CASSYNLAGPMSEQFF. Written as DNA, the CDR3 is TGTGCCAGCAGTTACAACCTAGCGGGTCCCATGAGTGAGCAGTTCTTC.

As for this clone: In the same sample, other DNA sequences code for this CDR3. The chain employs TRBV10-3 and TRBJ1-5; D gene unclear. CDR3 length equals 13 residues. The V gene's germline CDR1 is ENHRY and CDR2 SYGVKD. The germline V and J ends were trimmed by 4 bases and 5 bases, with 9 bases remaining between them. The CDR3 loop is CAISGQVDQPQHF. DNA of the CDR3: TGTGCCATCAGTGGGCAGGTGGATCAGCCCCAGCATTTT.